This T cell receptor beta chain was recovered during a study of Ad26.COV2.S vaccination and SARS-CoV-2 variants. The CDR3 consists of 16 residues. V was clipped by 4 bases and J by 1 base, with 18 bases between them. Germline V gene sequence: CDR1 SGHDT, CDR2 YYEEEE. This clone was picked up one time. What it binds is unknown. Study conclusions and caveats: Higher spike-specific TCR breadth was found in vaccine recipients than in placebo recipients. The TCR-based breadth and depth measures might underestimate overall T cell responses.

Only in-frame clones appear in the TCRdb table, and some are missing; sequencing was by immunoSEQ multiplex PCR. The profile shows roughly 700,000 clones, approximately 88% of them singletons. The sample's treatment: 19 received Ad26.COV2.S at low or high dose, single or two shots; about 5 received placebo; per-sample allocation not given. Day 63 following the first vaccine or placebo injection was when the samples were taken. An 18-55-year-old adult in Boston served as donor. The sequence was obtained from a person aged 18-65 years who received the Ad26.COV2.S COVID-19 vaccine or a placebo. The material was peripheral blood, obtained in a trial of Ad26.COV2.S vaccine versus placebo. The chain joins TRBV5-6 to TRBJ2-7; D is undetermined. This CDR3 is CASSPDPGRGSYEQYF. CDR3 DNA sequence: TGTGCCAGCAGCCCTGATCCGGGCCGAGGATCCTACGAGCAGTACTTC.